This TCR beta chain was found in a study of T cells expressing NK-cell markers. TCRdb re-called the 5' RACE reads and gives one entry per CDR3 protein, without DNA. The sample table sets out about 260,000 distinct CDR3 sequences. CDR1 SGHTA and CDR2 FQGNSA come from the germline V gene. There are 14 residues in the CDR3. The sample taken for sequencing was blood T cells: a sorted CD56 or NKG2C T cell subset, CD4+ or CD8+ T cells, or bulk PBMC T cells (not recorded which). This TCR came from a woman between 18 and 70 years old in good health. The chain is built from TRBV7-2 and TRBJ2-7. CDR3 in amino acids: CASSLAQTLYEQYF. The variable domain in full, with the rest retrieved from reference TRBV7-2 and TRBJ2-7, is GAGVSQSPSNKVTEKGKDVELRCDPISGHTALYWYRQSLGQGLEFLIYFQGNSAPDKSGLPSDRFSAERTGGSVSTLTIQRTQQEDSAVYLCASSLAQTLYEQYFGPGTRLTVT.